The clone carrying this T cell receptor beta chain was counted between two and nine times. TCRdb itself ran the RT-PCR reads through MiXCR, one entry per CDR3 protein. The table records some 850,000 distinct CDR3 sequences, less than 20% of them present only once. The entry originates in a study of response to subunit inactivated influenza vaccine. The sample in question was PBMCs from blood, obtained 5 days after vaccination. The sequence derives from a man aged 45-65 years who received an inactivated influenza vaccine.

CDR3 sequence reads: CASSVGGTGSGTFF. The CDR3, as DNA: TGTGCCAGCAGCGTAGGGGGGACGGGTAGCGGGACTTTCTTC. The chain combines TRBV9 with TRBJ2-1, with 8 bases lining up with TRBD2. Trimming cost V 0 bases and J 16 bases; bases outside gene matches: 12. This CDR3 comprises 14 residues. Germline assignment: CDR1 SGDLS and CDR2 YYNGEE.